The T cell receptor beta chain under discussion was sequenced for a study of OX40 agonist ivuxolimab in advanced cancers. As for the study in general: Patients in the trial were receiving intravenous ivuxolimab every 2 weeks, at doses of 0.01 to 10 mg/kg. Study outcomes and limitations: Averaging showed that CD8+ T cells had more expanded clones than CD4+ did.

Worth noting for this clone: Its antigen is unknown.

Exclusion of a patient followed from autoimmune disease history or systemic immunosuppression. V shed 5 bases, J shed 3 bases, and the junction held 4 bases outside the gene matches. The CDR3 loop spans 14 amino acids. Germline V gene sequence: CDR1 SNHLY, CDR2 FYNNEI. Assay: immunoSEQ multiplex PCR; the TCRdb copy retains only in-frame clones and omits some. This table holds around 80,000 clones, roughly 92% found once. The material sequenced was CD4+ or CD8+ T cells sorted from blood, taken in a trial of the OX40 agonist ivuxolimab. This chain connects TRBV2 to TRBJ2-3; TRBD1 agrees at 8 bases. The TCR comes from an adult with an advanced solid tumor such as melanoma, head and neck, liver or kidney cancer. CDR3 DNA sequence: TGTGCCAGCAGTCCCAGGGGGCGTACAGATACGCAGTATTTT. Its protein is CASSPRGRTDTQYF. Drawing the rest from reference TRBV2 and TRBJ2-3, the complete variable domain is EPEVTQTPSHQVTQMGQEVILRCVPISNHLYFYWYRQILGQKVEFLVSFYNNEISEKSEIFDDQFSVERPDGSNFTLKIRSTKLEDSAMYFCASSPRGRTDTQYFGPGTRLTVL.